The 12 T cell receptor beta chains presented below share a single source sample, sequenced in a study of blood T cell repertoires in COVID-19. Assay: immunoSEQ multiplex PCR; the TCRdb copy retains only in-frame clones and omits some. The table has around 160,000 clones, approximately 90% seen once. What was sequenced was PBMCs or T cells enriched from blood (not recorded which). These receptors originate from a woman in her twenties or thirties with acute COVID-19.

The chain links TRBV20-1 to TRBJ2-1; D not resolved. Germline-derived CDR1 and CDR2 are DFQATT and SNEGSKA (reference sequence). V was clipped by 3 bases and J by 2 bases, with 11 bases between them. The CDR3 runs 14 residues. The CDR3 is CSASGPLAYNEQFF. CDR3 coding DNA: TGCAGTGCTAGTGGACCCCTAGCCTACAATGAGCAGTTCTTC.

V usage is TRBV7-8 and J usage is TRBJ2-7; the match to TRBD1 covers 7 bases. There are 15 residues in the CDR3. Germline V gene data show CDR1 as SGHVS and CDR2 as FQNEAQ. V dropped 1 base and J dropped 5; count of bases not matched to a gene: 8. The CDR3 sequence: CASSLDTTGINEQYF. Written as DNA, the CDR3 is TGTGCCAGCAGCTTAGATACGACAGGGATAAACGAGCAGTACTTC.

This clone appeared once. V gene TRBV5-6 combines with J gene TRBJ2-1; 8 bases match TRBD2. This CDR3 is 15 amino acids long. Trimming took 5 bases from V and 4 from J; bases not matched to a gene: 8. Germline assignment: CDR1 SGHDT and CDR2 YYEEEE. This CDR3 reads CASRGGLGTYNEQFF. The CDR3 nucleotides read TGTGCCAGCAGGGGGGGACTAGGGACTTACAATGAGCAGTTCTTC.

The gene calls are TRBV7-9 and TRBJ2-1; 16 nucleotides align to TRBD2. Germline lookup yields CDR1 SEHNR and CDR2 FQNEAQ (reference sequence). The CDR3 has 18 amino acids. V lost 4 bases and J lost 4; bases outside the gene matches: 7. CDR3 sequence reads: CASSSGLAGGAVYNEQFF. In DNA, the CDR3 is TGTGCCAGCAGCTCGGGACTAGCGGGAGGGGCTGTTTACAATGAGCAGTTCTTC.

The J gene is TRBJ1-6, the V gene TRBV27; 9 bases fit TRBD1. CDR1 and CDR2 from the germline V gene are MNHEY and SMNVEV (reference sequence). The CDR3 is made up of 14 amino acids. The J segment lost 7 bases and the V segment lost 4 bases, leaving 2 bases of the junction unmatched. The CDR3 DNA sequence: TGTGCCAGCAGTTGGGACAGGGCAAATTCACCCCTCCACTTT. Encoded protein: CASSWDRANSPLHF.

This rearrangement joins TRBV28 to TRBJ2-5; 9 bases are a match to TRBD1. The V gene's germline CDR1 is MDHEN and CDR2 SYDVKM. The CDR3 sequence is 14 residues long. Germline trimming cut 2 bases from V and 5 bases from J; bases unmatched to any gene: 3. The CDR3 DNA follows: TGTGCCAGCAGTTTACTACAGGGGGCTGAGACCCAGTACTTC. Translating it yields CASSLLQGAETQYF.

This sequence joins TRBV29-1 and TRBJ1-2; D is possibly TRBD1 (5 bases). The CDR3 is 13 residues long. Germline V gene lookup returns CDR1 SQVTM and CDR2 ANQGSEA. Trimming pared 5 bases from V and 3 bases from J, leaving 13 bases between. The CDR3 protein is CSVSTGLYYGYTF. CDR3 bases: TGCAGCGTTTCCACAGGCCTGTACTATGGCTACACCTTC.

This clone came up once. This chain links TRBV6-5 with TRBJ1-1; possible D gene TRBD1, 5 bases. Germline CDR1 MNHEY, CDR2 SVGAGI. This CDR3 has 15 amino acids. Trimming took off 6 bases at V and 6 bases at J, with 20 bases between the two ends. The CDR3 DNA reads as TGTGCCAGCAGAGACTTCGAAGGGGCGATCCCTGAAGCTTTCTTT. Translation gives CASRDFEGAIPEAFF.

This clone was seen once. The V call is TRBV2, the J call TRBJ2-1; 10 nucleotides match TRBD2. Unmatched junction bases numbered 14, after V lost 8 bases and J lost 7 bases. The length of the CDR3 is 16 residues. From germline, CDR1 is SNHLY and CDR2 FYNNEI. The CDR3 region is CASRGASGRARNEQFF. DNA of the CDR3: TGTGCCAGCCGAGGAGCGAGCGGGAGGGCCCGGAATGAGCAGTTCTTC.

This clone appeared once. This rearrangement joins TRBV9 to TRBJ2-5; 7 bases are a match to TRBD2. Germline lookup yields CDR1 SGDLS and CDR2 YYNGEE. CDR3 length: 14 residues. V shed 4 bases, J shed 1 base, and the junction held 4 bases outside the gene matches. CDR3 region: CASSPRTSQETQYF. The DNA of the CDR3 is TGTGCCAGCAGCCCCCGGACTAGCCAAGAGACCCAGTACTTC.

The gene calls are TRBV6-2 or TRBV6-3 and TRBJ2-7; maybe TRBD2 (6 bases). Deletions cut 0 bases from V and 3 bases from J, with 12 bases between. CDR1 and CDR2 (germline): MNHEY, SVGEGT. This CDR3 spans 15 amino acids. CDR3 region: CASSYSSPGDYEQYF. The DNA for the CDR3 is TGTGCCAGCAGTTACTCGAGTCCGGGAGACTACGAGCAGTACTTC.

This chain uses TRBV27 with TRBJ2-7; 8 bases match TRBD1. Trimming removed 4 bases from V and 6 bases from J; junction bases left unmatched: 17. The CDR3 has 17 residues. Germline CDR1 is MNHEY and CDR2 is SMNVEV (reference sequence). CDR3 in amino acids: CASSSQGAGQRNREQYF. The CDR3 bases are TGTGCCAGCAGTTCCCAGGGGGCCGGGCAGCGAAATCGCGAGCAGTACTTC.